Listed below are T cell receptor beta chains from one sample, sequenced in a study of regulatory T cells in long-lasting Graves disease. TCRdb reprocessed the multiplex PCR reads via MiXCR and lists one record per CDR3 protein. The sample has some 220,000 distinct CDR3 sequences; roughly 19% are singletons. The sample also formed part of further work on T cells in Graves' hyperthyroidism and ophthalmopathy.

The material was peripheral blood mononuclear cells (PBMCs), obtained at new diagnosis, from a patient treated with antithyroid drugs. These receptors came from a woman younger than 45 with Graves disease. Both conserved end residues are part of each CDR3. D genes are given only for firm matches. Part of the rows lack a size; the others show once, few, many or a class for expanded clones.

D	V	size	length	J	DNA	CDR3
-	TRBV7-3	once	16	TRBJ2-4	TGTGCCAGCAGCGCCCGACAGGCTCCCGCCAAAAACATTCAGTACTTC	CASSARQAPAKNIQYF
-	TRBV9	many	19	TRBJ2-1	TGTGCCAGCAGCGTAGCTTCGAGCGGCATTCTCGCTGACTACAATGAGCAGTTCTTC	CASSVASSGILADYNEQFF
TRBD1	TRBV28	many	19	TRBJ2-4	TGTGCCAGCAGCTTCCCCCGTCAGCAGGGGGTGGTAGCCAAAAACATTCAGTACTTC	CASSFPRQQGVVAKNIQYF
TRBD2	TRBV27	once	15	TRBJ2-3	TGTGCCAGCAGCTATAGCGGGAGGGCCGTAGATACGCAGTATTTT	CASSYSGRAVDTQYF
-	TRBV20-1	many	15	TRBJ2-3	TGCAGTGCTAGAGATGGGGGGCGGGACATTGGTACGCAGTATTTT	CSARDGGRDIGTQYF
TRBD1	TRBV6-1	many	14	TRBJ1-2	TGTGCCAGCAGTGCCGGGGGACAGTACTATGGCTACACCTTC	CASSAGGQYYGYTF
-	TRBV14	many	13	TRBJ1-2	TGTGCCAGCAGCCAAGACCCCGACTTTGGCTACACCTTC	CASSQDPDFGYTF
-	TRBV6-1	-	15	TRBJ2-1	TGTGCCAGCAGTCCCTCGTCCGAGGTCTACAATGAGCAGTTCTTC	CASSPSSEVYNEQFF
TRBD2	TRBV12-5	-	18	TRBJ2-1	TGTGCTAGTGGTGGACGACTTGTAGCGGGAGGCGTCCTCGATGAGCAGTTCTTC	CASGGRLVAGGVLDEQFF
TRBD1	TRBV14	many	14	TRBJ2-7	TGTGCCAGCAGCCGCGGACAGGGAACGCGGGAGCAGTACTTC	CASSRGQGTREQYF
-	TRBV3-1	many	14	TRBJ2-5	TGTGCCAGCAGCCAAGACACTAGACCAGGGACCCAGTACTTC	CASSQDTRPGTQYF
-	TRBV27	-	15	TRBJ1-1	TGTGCCAGCAGTCCTGTCGGGACGGCGAACACTGAAGCTTTCTTT	CASSPVGTANTEAFF
-	TRBV4-2	once	18	TRBJ1-4	TGTGCCAGCAGCCAAGAACCGGGCGGGGGGTCATCTAATGAAAAACTGCTTTTT	CASSQEPGGGSSNEKLLF
TRBD1	TRBV19	many	15	TRBJ1-1	TGTGCCAGTAGTATAAGAGACAGGGGAGAGACTGAAGCTTTCTTT	CASSIRDRGETEAFF
-	TRBV12-3/TRBV12-4	many	14	TRBJ1-4	TGTGCCAGCAGCCCGAGCCCAACTAATGAAAAACTGTTTTTT	CASSPSPTNEKLFF
-	TRBV18	many	16	TRBJ2-3	TGTGCCAGCTCACCTCTGAAGGGGCTGAGCACAGATACGCAGTATTTT	CASSPLKGLSTDTQYF
-	TRBV4-1	-	16	TRBJ2-7	TGCGCCAGCAGCCAAGAACCGGCCGGGGCGGCCTACGAGCAGTACTTC	CASSQEPAGAAYEQYF
-	TRBV7-8	many	12	TRBJ1-1	TGTGCCAGCAGCTCCTCGGGGACGCAAGCTTTCTTT	CASSSSGTQAFF
-	TRBV6-1	many	13	TRBJ1-5	TGTGCCGTGACATATGGACGGGGTCAGCCCCAGCATTTT	CAVTYGRGQPQHF
-	TRBV6-5	-	15	TRBJ1-2	TGTGCCAGCAGTTACACCTCCAGAGGGGACTATGGCTACACCTTC	CASSYTSRGDYGYTF
-	TRBV10-3	many	16	TRBJ2-1	TGTGCCATCAGTGAGTCGAGCGGGACAGCCTACAATGAGCAGTTCTTC	CAISESSGTAYNEQFF
-	TRBV11-3	many	19	TRBJ1-6	TGTGCCAGCAGCTTCACATTTCCAAAAGGGAGCTCCTATAATTCACCCCTCCACTTT	CASSFTFPKGSSYNSPLHF
TRBD2	TRBV4-2	many	17	TRBJ2-5	TGTGCCAGCAGCCGTTACCTAGCGGGAGACGCGCAAGAGACCCAGTACTTC	CASSRYLAGDAQETQYF
-	TRBV27	-	18	TRBJ1-2	TGTGCCAGCAGCGCAAGTATCTGGACAGCACTTACTAACTATGGCTACACCTTC	CASSASIWTALTNYGYTF
TRBD2	TRBV6-1	many	17	TRBJ2-1	TGTGCCAGCAGTCCACCGGCTAGCGGGGGTATATACAATGAGCAGTTCTTC	CASSPPASGGIYNEQFF
-	TRBV20-1	many	13	TRBJ2-3	TGCAGTGCTCTAAGCGGGAGCACAGATACGCAGTATTTT	CSALSGSTDTQYF
-	TRBV3-1	once	15	TRBJ2-3	TGTGCCAGCAGCCAAGAGGTGGCAGCGATAGATACGCAGTATTTT	CASSQEVAAIDTQYF
TRBD1	TRBV5-1	many	15	TRBJ2-2	TGCGCCAGCAGCCCAGGGGACAGGAACACCGGGGAGCTGTTTTTT	CASSPGDRNTGELFF
-	TRBV27	many	15	TRBJ2-2	TGTGCCAGCCTTCGGGACCCGAATTACACCGGGGAGCTGTTTTTT	CASLRDPNYTGELFF
-	TRBV20-1	many	14	TRBJ2-3	TGCAGTGCTAGAGATGGGGGCCTGACAGATACGCAGTATTTT	CSARDGGLTDTQYF
TRBD1	TRBV9	many	15	TRBJ1-1	TGTGCCAGCAGCAAACGGACAGGAGTAAACACTGAAGCTTTCTTT	CASSKRTGVNTEAFF
-	TRBV28	many	13	TRBJ2-1	TGTGCCAGCAGTAAAGGACAGTATGTGGAGCAGTTCTTC	CASSKGQYVEQFF
-	TRBV29-1	-	15	TRBJ1-1	TGCAGCGTTGGACGGTTTGGGGGGATGAACGCTGAAGCTTTCTTT	CSVGRFGGMNAEAFF
-	TRBV30	-	15	TRBJ2-5	TGTGCCTGGAGTGTACTCTCGGAGCGCCACGAGACCCAGTACTTC	CAWSVLSERHETQYF
-	TRBV2	many	14	TRBJ1-4	TGTGCCAGCAGTGGTCTAGGGATTGGTGAAAAACTGTTTTTT	CASSGLGIGEKLFF
-	TRBV9	many	18	TRBJ2-1	TGTGCCAGCAGCGTAGACCGCGGCGGGACCCTAGGTGACAATGAGCAGTTCTTC	CASSVDRGGTLGDNEQFF
-	TRBV20-1	many	14	TRBJ1-5	TGCAGTGCTAGGGTACAGGGAAGGGAGCAGCCCCAGCATTTT	CSARVQGREQPQHF
TRBD1	TRBV11-2	many	13	TRBJ1-1	TGTGCCAGCAGCCAAGGGGGCGGCACTGAAGCTTTCTTT	CASSQGGGTEAFF
-	TRBV10-3	many	13	TRBJ1-2	TGTGCCATCACGCCGGACAACTCGGGTGGCTACACCTTC	CAITPDNSGGYTF
-	TRBV3-1	many	15	TRBJ1-6	TGTGCCAGCAGCCAAGAGACATGGGTTAATTCACCCCTCCACTTT	CASSQETWVNSPLHF
-	TRBV28	many	12	TRBJ1-4	TGTGCCAGCAGTTTATCGGATGAAAAACTGTTTTTT	CASSLSDEKLFF
-	TRBV11-2	many	16	TRBJ1-6	TGTGCCAGCAGCTTTCAATGGGACACCCTGAATTCACCCCTCCACTTT	CASSFQWDTLNSPLHF
-	TRBV10-1	-	14	TRBJ2-2	TGCGCCAGCAGACCCGGACAAGGGGGCGGGGAGCTGTTTTTT	CASRPGQGGGELFF